Shown below are 11 T cell receptor beta chains from a single sample sequenced in a study of cytomegalovirus exposure and HLA in healthy donors. Vbeta (60) and Jbeta (13) primers were used in the PCR. Sequencing used immunoSEQ multiplex PCR; TCRdb keeps in-frame clones, though not all of them. The sample includes approximately 100,000 clones, under 75% seen only once; the top ten take around 2.5%. Sequencing used PBMCs. These TCRs come from a human donor in good health.

The rearrangement uses TRBV19 and TRBJ2-5, with TRBD1 matching 9 bases. The CDR3 sequence is 17 residues long. Losses at the gene ends were 5 bases for V and 0 bases for J; bases not matched to a gene: 10. Germline CDR1 is LNHDA and CDR2 is SQIVND (reference sequence). DNA for the CDR3: TGTGCCAGTAGTTCGGGACAGGGTAGGCTCAACCAAGAGACCCAGTACTTC. Residues: CASSSGQGRLNQETQYF.

The gene calls are TRBV19 and TRBJ1-5; D is possibly TRBD1 (5 bases). This CDR3 comprises 15 residues. CDR1 is LNHDA, CDR2 SQIVND, per germline (reference sequence). V lost 8 bases and J 3 bases, leaving 17 bases between the germline ends. CDR3 in DNA: TGTGCCAGTTTACCCCGGGGGGGTATCAATCAGCCCCAGCATTTT. The encoded protein is CASLPRGGINQPQHF.

This chain uses TRBV6-6 with TRBJ1-1; D not certain. The germline V gene encodes CDR1 MNHNY and CDR2 SVGAGI (reference sequence). This CDR3 is 13 amino acids long. Trimming left V 0 bases short and J 4 bases short, with 6 bases between. The CDR3 DNA reads as TGTGCCAGCAGTTACTCGGGAGGCACTGAAGCTTTCTTT. Amino acid sequence: CASSYSGGTEAFF.

The rearrangement uses TRBV7-3 and TRBJ2-3; 9 positions agree with TRBD1. The CDR3 length is 17 residues. Germline assignment: CDR1 SGHTA and CDR2 FQGTGA. Trimming took 2 bases from V and 2 from J; bases not matched to a gene: 8. CDR3 in amino acids: CASSLGSGTGNTDTQYF. The CDR3 DNA follows: TGTGCCAGCAGCTTAGGTTCTGGGACAGGGAACACAGATACGCAGTATTTT.

The chain is built from TRBV5-4 and TRBJ2-3; D is ambiguous. The germline V gene has CDR1 SGHNT and CDR2 YYREEE (reference sequence). The CDR3 is 14 amino acids. The germline V and J ends were trimmed by 1 base and 2 bases, with 8 bases remaining between them. In DNA form, the CDR3 reads TGTGCCAGCAGCTTGTACGAGATCACAGATACGCAGTATTTT. Amino acids: CASSLYEITDTQYF.

The chain combines TRBV5-5 with TRBJ2-2, with 11 bases lining up with TRBD1. The CDR3 totals 16 residues. Germline-derived CDR1 and CDR2 are SGHKS and YYEKEE (reference sequence). V shed 4 bases, J shed 4 bases, and the junction held 6 bases outside the gene matches. The CDR3 DNA is TGTGCCAGCAGCGCACCCGGGACAGGGGGCACCGGGGAGCTGTTTTTT. Its translation: CASSAPGTGGTGELFF.

V is TRBV7-9 and J is TRBJ1-1; TRBD1 might be the D (6 bases). Germline CDR1 reads SEHNR; CDR2 reads FQNEAQ (reference sequence). The CDR3 sequence is 17 residues long. V lost 4 bases, J lost 1 base, and 19 bases lay in between. DNA of the CDR3: TGTGCCAGCAGCTCACCGGAAACTACAGGGAGGAACACTGAAGCTTTCTTT. Translated, it gives CASSSPETTGRNTEAFF.

The chain is built from TRBV30 and TRBJ1-2, with 7 positions matching TRBD1. The CDR3 spans 15 residues. Per germline, CDR1 GTSNPN and CDR2 SVGIG (reference sequence). The V segment lost 1 base and the J segment 8 bases; nucleotides outside the gene matches: 13. Written as DNA, the CDR3 is TGTGCCTGGAGTGACTCGATGACAGGGCGTGAGGGCTACACCTTC. Its protein is CAWSDSMTGREGYTF.

This clone was detected a few times. The rearrangement joins TRBV9 to TRBJ1-2; 8 nucleotides agree with TRBD1. The V segment lost 2 bases and the J segment 2 bases; nucleotides outside the gene matches: 2. The CDR3 contains 14 residues. Germline loops: CDR1 SGDLS, CDR2 YYNGEE. The CDR3 loop reads CASSVTGANYGYTF. The CDR3 DNA follows: TGTGCCAGCAGCGTGACAGGGGCCAACTATGGCTACACCTTC.

The genes are TRBV7-9 and TRBJ2-7; weak D call: TRBD2 (5 bases). CDR1 and CDR2 (germline): SEHNR, FQNEAQ (reference sequence). The V end was cut by 2 bases, the J end by 6 bases, with 11 bases between. This CDR3 region has 13 residues. The CDR3 DNA is TGTGCCAGCAGCTTACGACCCGAGGGCGAGCAGTACTTC. Protein sequence: CASSLRPEGEQYF.

The rearrangement uses TRBV25-1 and TRBJ1-4; D is uncertain. CDR1 is MGHDK, CDR2 SYGVNS, per germline. V lost 2 bases and J lost 1, with 8 bases in between. CDR3 size: 15 residues. CDR3 amino acids: CASSEVTGTNEKLFF. CDR3 DNA: TGTGCCAGCAGTGAAGTCACCGGAACTAATGAAAAACTGTTTTTT.